The T cell receptor beta chain described here comes from a study of T-cell memory formation after mild COVID-19. About the study: Clusters of TCRs were largely donor specific. Study conclusions and caveats: A subset of responding clones appeared in pre-infection memory, suggesting cross-reactive memory joined.

On this clonotype: The antigen is unknown.

TCRdb reprocessed the 5' RACE reads via MiXCR and lists one record per CDR3 protein. The sample shows 300,000 to 400,000 distinct CDR3 sequences, roughly 20% of them seen only once. V was shortened by 4 bases and J by 8 bases, with 14 bases between the two germline ends. The CDR3 totals 13 residues. Germline V CDR1 and CDR2: KGHSY, FQNENV. The chain recombines TRBV16 with TRBJ1-1, with a tentative D call TRBD1 (6 bases). This receptor was identified in an adult woman who had mild COVID-19 (a few samples of this study predate the infection). Cell type and time point are not known. The sample was PBMCs or a T cell subset sorted from them (not recorded which). The CDR3 sequence: CASSPNTGTEAFF. The CDR3 DNA reads TGTGCCAGCAGCCCCAACACAGGGACCGAAGCTTTCTTT.